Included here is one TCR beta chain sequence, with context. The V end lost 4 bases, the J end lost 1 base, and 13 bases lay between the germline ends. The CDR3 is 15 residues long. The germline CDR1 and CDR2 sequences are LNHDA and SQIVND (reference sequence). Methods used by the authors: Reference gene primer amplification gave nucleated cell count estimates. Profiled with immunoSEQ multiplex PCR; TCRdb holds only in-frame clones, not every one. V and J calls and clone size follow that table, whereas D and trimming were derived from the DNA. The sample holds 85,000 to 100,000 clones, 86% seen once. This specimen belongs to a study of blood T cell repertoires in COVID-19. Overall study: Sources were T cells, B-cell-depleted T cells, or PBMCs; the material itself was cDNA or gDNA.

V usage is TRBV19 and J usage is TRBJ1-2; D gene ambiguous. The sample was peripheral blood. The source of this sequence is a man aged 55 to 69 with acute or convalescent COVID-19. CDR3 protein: CASSTTDLSNYGYTF. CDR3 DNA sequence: TGTGCCAGTAGTACGACGGACTTAAGTAACTATGGCTACACCTTC.